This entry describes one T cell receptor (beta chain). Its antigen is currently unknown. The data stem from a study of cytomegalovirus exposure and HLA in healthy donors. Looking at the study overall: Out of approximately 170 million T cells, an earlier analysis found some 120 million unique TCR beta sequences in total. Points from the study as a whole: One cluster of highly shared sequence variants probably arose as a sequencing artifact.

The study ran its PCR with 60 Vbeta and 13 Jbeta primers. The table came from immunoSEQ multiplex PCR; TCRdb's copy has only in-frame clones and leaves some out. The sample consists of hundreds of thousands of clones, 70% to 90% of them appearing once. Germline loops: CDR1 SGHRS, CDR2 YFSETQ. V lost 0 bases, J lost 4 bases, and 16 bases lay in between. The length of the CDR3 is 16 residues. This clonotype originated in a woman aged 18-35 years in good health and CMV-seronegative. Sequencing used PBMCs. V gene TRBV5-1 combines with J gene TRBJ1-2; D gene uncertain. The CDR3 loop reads CASSLADSIRSYGYTF. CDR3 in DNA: TGCGCCAGCAGCTTGGCCGACTCGATTCGGAGCTATGGCTACACCTTC. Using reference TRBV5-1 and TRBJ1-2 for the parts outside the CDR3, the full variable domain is KAGVTQTPRYLIKTRGQQVTLSCSPISGHRSVSWYQQTPGQGLQFLFEYFSETQRNKGNFPGRFSGRQFSNSRSEMNVSTLELGDSALYLCASSLADSIRSYGYTFGSGTRLTVV.